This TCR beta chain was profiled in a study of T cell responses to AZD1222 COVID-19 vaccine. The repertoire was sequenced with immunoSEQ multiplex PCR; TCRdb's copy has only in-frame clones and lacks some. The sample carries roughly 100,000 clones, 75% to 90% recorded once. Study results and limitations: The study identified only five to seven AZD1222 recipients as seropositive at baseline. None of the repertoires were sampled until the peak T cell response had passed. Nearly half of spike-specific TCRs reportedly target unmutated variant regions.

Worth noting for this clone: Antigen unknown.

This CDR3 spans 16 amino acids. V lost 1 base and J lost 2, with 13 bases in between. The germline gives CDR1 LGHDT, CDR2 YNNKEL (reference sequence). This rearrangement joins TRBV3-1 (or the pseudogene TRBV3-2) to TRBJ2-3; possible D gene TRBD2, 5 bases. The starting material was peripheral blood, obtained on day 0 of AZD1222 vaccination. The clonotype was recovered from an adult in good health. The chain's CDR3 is CASSQGSRTPTDTQYF. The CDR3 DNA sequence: TGTGCCAGCAGCCAAGGAAGCAGGACTCCCACAGATACGCAGTATTTT.